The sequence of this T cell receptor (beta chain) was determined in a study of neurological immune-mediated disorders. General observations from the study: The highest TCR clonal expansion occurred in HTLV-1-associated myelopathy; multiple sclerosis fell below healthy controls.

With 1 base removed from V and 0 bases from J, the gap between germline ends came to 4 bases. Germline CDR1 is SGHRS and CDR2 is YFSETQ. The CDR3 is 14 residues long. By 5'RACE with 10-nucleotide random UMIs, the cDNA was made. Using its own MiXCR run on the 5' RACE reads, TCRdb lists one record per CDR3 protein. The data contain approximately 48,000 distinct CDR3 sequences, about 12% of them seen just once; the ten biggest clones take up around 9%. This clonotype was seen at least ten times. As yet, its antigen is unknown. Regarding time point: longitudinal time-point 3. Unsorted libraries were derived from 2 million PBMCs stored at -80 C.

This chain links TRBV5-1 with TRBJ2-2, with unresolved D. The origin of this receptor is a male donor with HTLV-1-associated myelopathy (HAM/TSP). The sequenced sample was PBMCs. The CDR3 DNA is TGCGCCAGCAGCTTGTCCGCGAACACCGGGGAGCTGTTTTTT. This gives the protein CASSLSANTGELFF.